The 22 T cell receptor beta chains below were found in one sample sequenced in a study of blood T cell repertoires in COVID-19. Using immunoSEQ multiplex PCR, the repertoire was profiled, and TCRdb retains in-frame clones only, with some absent. This table has about 95,000 clones, under 90% appearing once. The sequenced sample consisted of peripheral blood. The source of these receptors is a woman in her 70s with acute or convalescent COVID-19.

The chain joins TRBV2 to TRBJ2-7, with a weak D call TRBD2 (6 bases). The germline V and J ends were trimmed by 6 bases and 2 bases, with 8 bases remaining between them. Germline CDR1 SNHLY, CDR2 FYNNEI. The CDR3 has 12 residues. CDR3 DNA: TGTGCCAGCAGAAGGACTACCTACGAGCAGTACTTC. It translates to CASRRTTYEQYF.

J is TRBJ1-3 and V is TRBV28; D unresolved. The length of the CDR3 is 13 residues. The germline V and J ends were trimmed by 5 bases and 5 bases, with 10 bases remaining between them. The germline CDR1 and CDR2 sequences are MDHEN and SYDVKM. CDR3 region: CASSGGGRNTIYF. CDR3 DNA: TGTGCCAGCAGTGGTGGTGGCAGAAACACCATATATTTT. The full variable domain, in which reference TRBV28 and TRBJ1-3 provide the parts outside the CDR3, is DVKVTQSSRYLVKRTGEKVFLECVQDMDHENMFWYRQDPGLGLRLIYFSYDVKMKEKGDIPEGYSVSREKKERFSLILESASTNQTSMYLCASSGGGRNTIYFGEGSWLTVV.

The chain uses TRBV18 and TRBJ1-4; D perhaps matches TRBD1 (5 bases). Germline CDR1 KGHSH, CDR2 LQKENI. This CDR3 has 14 amino acids. Between the trimmed V and J ends, which lost 6 bases and 4 bases, there was a span of 12 bases. CDR3 DNA sequence: TGTGCCAGCTCTCGCGACAGCGTTAATGAAAAACTGTTTTTT. Translation: CASSRDSVNEKLFF. The variable domain in full, with the rest retrieved from reference TRBV18 and TRBJ1-4, is NAGVMQNPRHLVRRRGQEARLRCSPMKGHSHVYWYRQLPEEGLKFMVYLQKENIIDESGMPKERFSAEFPKEGPSILRIQQVVRGDSAAYFCASSRDSVNEKLFFGSGTQLSVL.

The rearrangement joins TRBV28 to TRBJ2-7; tentatively, D is TRBD1 (5 bases). Trimming stripped 3 bases from V and 6 bases from J, with 15 bases between. This CDR3 spans 14 amino acids. Germline V gene data show CDR1 as MDHEN and CDR2 as SYDVKM. CDR3 sequence (DNA): TGTGCCAGCAGTTTTCGCAGGGATTCCGCCGAGCAGTACTTC. This encodes CASSFRRDSAEQYF. Drawing the rest from reference TRBV28 and TRBJ2-7, the complete variable domain is DVKVTQSSRYLVKRTGEKVFLECVQDMDHENMFWYRQDPGLGLRLIYFSYDVKMKEKGDIPEGYSVSREKKERFSLILESASTNQTSMYLCASSFRRDSAEQYFGPGTRLTVT.

The V and J genes are TRBV14 and TRBJ1-2; D may be TRBD1 (5 bases). The CDR3 loop spans 14 amino acids. Germline loops: CDR1 SGHDN, CDR2 FVKESK. V dropped 9 bases and J dropped 4 bases, with 18 bases sitting between them. The DNA for the CDR3 is TGTGCCAGTAGAGCTTCGGGGGGGAGCTATGGCTACACCTTC. This codes for CASRASGGSYGYTF.

The genes are TRBV28 and TRBJ2-7; 8 bases are shared with TRBD2. Germline V lookup: CDR1 MDHEN, CDR2 SYDVKM. The CDR3 runs 15 residues. The ends lost 7 bases at V and 0 bases at J; junction bases unmatched: 8. In DNA, the CDR3 is TGTGCCAGCACCCGGGGGGGCCGACGCTCCTACGAGCAGTACGTC. It codes for CASTRGGRRSYEQYV.

V gene TRBV14 combines with J gene TRBJ2-1; D not certain. Germline loops: CDR1 SGHDN, CDR2 FVKESK. There are 14 residues in the CDR3. Deletions cut 4 bases from V and 7 bases from J, with 14 bases between. The CDR3 DNA follows: TGTGCCAGCAGCCCTCTAACACTACAAAATGAGCAGTTCTTC. The encoded protein is CASSPLTLQNEQFF.

This clone appeared once. The chain employs TRBV14 and TRBJ2-3; D is possibly TRBD1 (5 bases). V was clipped by 8 bases and J by 0 bases, with 12 bases between them. Germline V CDR1 and CDR2: SGHDN, FVKESK. This CDR3 spans 14 amino acids. The CDR3 DNA reads TGTGCCAGCTGTGCGGCAGGGAGCACAGATACGCAGTATTTT. Translation gives CASCAAGSTDTQYF.

The chain is built from TRBV18 and TRBJ2-1, with D unclear. Looked up from germline, CDR1 is KGHSH and CDR2 is LQKENI. This CDR3 contains 19 residues. V lost 3 bases and J lost 0, with 21 bases in between. The CDR3 region is CASSPYIDFSRSSYNEQFF. The CDR3 region has the DNA TGTGCCAGCTCACCTTATATAGACTTTTCTCGGAGCTCCTACAATGAGCAGTTCTTC.

The chain joins TRBV3-1 (or the pseudogene TRBV3-2) to TRBJ2-2, with 9 bases that match TRBD2. This CDR3 comprises 13 residues. V lost 4 bases, J lost 7 bases, and 1 base stayed unmatched. Germline V gene data show CDR1 as LGHDT and CDR2 as YNNKEL (reference sequence). The CDR3 sequence is CASSRLAVGELFF. Written as DNA, the CDR3 is TGTGCCAGCAGCCGACTAGCGGTCGGGGAGCTGTTTTTT.

This clone has a handful of counts. This chain joins TRBV19 and TRBJ1-2; TRBD1 is a possible D gene (6 bases). Germline CDR1 and CDR2: LNHDA and SQIVND (reference sequence). This CDR3 has 15 residues. The V and J ends lost 6 bases and 5 bases respectively, with 19 bases between them. The CDR3: CASRATGTQNYGYTF. For the CDR3, the DNA is TGTGCCAGTAGAGCGACAGGCACTCAAAATTATGGCTACACCTTC. Filled out from reference TRBV19 and TRBJ1-2, the complete variable domain reads DGGITQSPKYLFRKEGQNVTLSCEQNLNHDAMYWYRQDPGQGLRLIYYSQIVNDFQKGDIAEGYSVSREKKESFPLTVTSAQKNPTAFYLCASRATGTQNYGYTFGSGTRLTVV.

This clone has a handful of counts. J is TRBJ1-3 and V is TRBV28; 7 bases fit TRBD1. CDR1 is MDHEN and CDR2 is SYDVKM in the germline V gene. The CDR3 is 17 amino acids. The V segment lost 8 bases and the J segment 3 bases; nucleotides outside the gene matches: 16. The CDR3, as DNA: TGTGCCAGCGGCAAGGGACACAGGGGTTCGGGTGGAAACACCATATATTTT. The encoded protein is CASGKGHRGSGGNTIYF.

In its sample, this clone was seen a few times. V is TRBV28 and J is TRBJ1-2; the match to TRBD1 covers 10 bases. This CDR3 has 16 residues. The J segment lost 8 bases and the V segment lost 6 bases, leaving 15 bases of the junction unmatched. CDR1 is MDHEN and CDR2 is SYDVKM in the germline V gene. CDR3 protein: CASSPNLLPGQGGYTF. In nucleotides, the CDR3 is TGTGCCAGCAGCCCCAACCTGTTACCGGGACAGGGGGGCTACACCTTC.

This clone appeared a few times. The J gene is TRBJ2-7, the V gene TRBV3-1 (or the pseudogene TRBV3-2), with 9 positions matching TRBD2. The CDR3 extends over 15 amino acids. CDR1 is LGHDT and CDR2 is YNNKEL in the germline V gene (reference sequence). V was pared by 3 bases and J by 6 bases, with 9 bases of the junction left unmatched. For the CDR3, the DNA is TGTGCCAGCAGCCAGAGGGGCCTAGCGGGATCCGAGCAGTACTTC. It specifies CASSQRGLAGSEQYF.

V usage is TRBV6-6 and J usage is TRBJ1-6; 12 nucleotides line up with TRBD1. The ends lost 5 bases at V and 5 bases at J; junction bases unmatched: 19. Germline V gene sequence: CDR1 MNHNY, CDR2 SVGAGI (reference sequence). This CDR3 contains 21 residues. The CDR3 spells CASSPGTGGATPWGNNSPLHF. The CDR3 region has the DNA TGTGCCAGCAGTCCCGGGACAGGGGGCGCGACCCCATGGGGTAATAATTCACCCCTCCACTTT.

The chain couples TRBV7-2 to TRBJ1-5, with 10 bases matching TRBD1. This CDR3 has 19 residues. V lost 5 bases to trimming and J lost 4 bases; unmatched junction nucleotides: 17. Germline V gene data show CDR1 as SGHTA and CDR2 as FQGNSA. As DNA, the CDR3 is TGTGCCAGCAGCAGGAACAGACTTGGGACAGGGGTACAAAATCAGCCCCAGCATTTT. Translating it yields CASSRNRLGTGVQNQPQHF.

V is TRBV7-9 and J is TRBJ1-1, with 8 bases that match TRBD1. The trim removed 5 bases at V and 3 bases at J, leaving 8 bases unmatched. The germline V gene encodes CDR1 SEHNR and CDR2 FQNEAQ (reference sequence). The CDR3 runs 15 residues. The CDR3 protein is CASSTRTGLDTEAFF. In DNA, the CDR3 is TGTGCCAGCAGCACCCGGACAGGGTTAGACACTGAAGCTTTCTTT.

This clone has only one observation. The chain couples TRBV11-2 to TRBJ2-3, with D possibly matching TRBD2 (5 bases). The germline V gene encodes CDR1 SGHAT and CDR2 FQNNGV. The ends were cut back, 0 bases at V and 4 bases at J, with 20 bases in the middle. This CDR3 has 18 residues. The CDR3 nucleotides are TGTGCCAGCAGCTTAGAAATCATCGCTGGGAGTGAAGCAGATACGCAGTATTTT. This sequence encodes CASSLEIIAGSEADTQYF. Based on the CDR3 plus reference TRBV11-2 and TRBJ2-3, the full variable domain is EAGVAQSPRYKIIEKRQSVAFWCNPISGHATLYWYQQILGQGPKLLIQFQNNGVVDDSQLPKDRFSAERLKGVDSTLKIQPAKLEDSAVYLCASSLEIIAGSEADTQYFGPGTRLTVL.

V is TRBV5-4 and J is TRBJ2-3; D is possibly TRBD2 (6 bases). From germline, CDR1 is SGHNT and CDR2 YYREEE (reference sequence). Trimming removed 5 bases from V and 1 base from J, with 26 bases in between. This CDR3 contains 19 residues. CDR3 sequence reads: CASRSSQATRRDGTDTQYF. In DNA, the CDR3 is TGTGCCAGCAGATCCTCCCAGGCGACTAGGAGAGATGGCACAGATACGCAGTATTTT.

V is TRBV5-5 and J is TRBJ2-1; 8 bases fit TRBD1. Germline V lookup: CDR1 SGHKS, CDR2 YYEKEE (reference sequence). J lost 6 bases, V lost 3 bases, and 2 bases had no gene match. This CDR3 comprises 13 residues. CDR3 in amino acids: CASSSGTGNEQFF. The CDR3 DNA follows: TGTGCCAGCAGCTCCGGGACAGGCAATGAGCAGTTCTTC.

This clone showed up just a few times. The chain joins TRBV4-1 to TRBJ2-1, with 16 bases aligning to TRBD2. With 0 bases clipped from V and 1 base from J, the junction kept 6 bases outside the gene matches. The CDR3 extends over 20 amino acids. In germline, CDR1 is MGHRA, CDR2 YSYEKL. The CDR3 region is CASSQDRGLAGGKSYNEQFF. The DNA for the CDR3 is TGCGCCAGCAGCCAAGATCGGGGACTAGCGGGGGGGAAATCCTACAATGAGCAGTTCTTC.

The chain carries TRBV5-1 and TRBJ1-3; the D is unclear. Trimming pared 4 bases from V and 4 bases from J, leaving 6 bases between. Looked up from germline, CDR1 is SGHRS and CDR2 is YFSETQ. CDR3 length: 12 residues. This chain's CDR3 is CASSVEGNTIYF. The CDR3 DNA reads as TGCGCCAGCAGCGTAGAAGGAAACACCATATATTTT.